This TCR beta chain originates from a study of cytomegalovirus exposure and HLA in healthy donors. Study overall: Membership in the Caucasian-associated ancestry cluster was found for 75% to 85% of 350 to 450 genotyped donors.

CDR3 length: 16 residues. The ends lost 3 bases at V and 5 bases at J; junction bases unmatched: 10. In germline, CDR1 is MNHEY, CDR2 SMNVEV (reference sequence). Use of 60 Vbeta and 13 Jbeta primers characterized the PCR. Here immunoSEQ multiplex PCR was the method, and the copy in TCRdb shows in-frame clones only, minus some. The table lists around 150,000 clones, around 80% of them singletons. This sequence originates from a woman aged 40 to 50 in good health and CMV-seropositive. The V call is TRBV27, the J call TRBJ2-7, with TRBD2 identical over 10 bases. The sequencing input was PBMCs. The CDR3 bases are TGTGCCAGCAGTTTTCAAAAACTAGCGGGAACCCACGAGCAGTACTTC. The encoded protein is CASSFQKLAGTHEQYF.